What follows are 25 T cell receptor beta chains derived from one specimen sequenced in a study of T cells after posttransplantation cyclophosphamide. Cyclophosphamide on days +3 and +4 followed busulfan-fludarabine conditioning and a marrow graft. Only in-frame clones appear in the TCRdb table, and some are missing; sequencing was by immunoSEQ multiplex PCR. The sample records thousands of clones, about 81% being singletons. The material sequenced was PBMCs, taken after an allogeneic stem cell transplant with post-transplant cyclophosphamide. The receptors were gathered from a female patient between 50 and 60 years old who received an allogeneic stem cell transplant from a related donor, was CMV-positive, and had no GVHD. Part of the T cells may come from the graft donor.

CDR3 sequence (DNA): TGTGCCAGCAGTTGGGAGGGACCTGCTAACTATGGCTACACCTTC. Amino acid sequence: CASSWEGPANYGYTF. The chain combines TRBV28 with TRBJ1-2, with D possibly being TRBD1 (5 bases). The ends were cut back, 4 bases at V and 0 bases at J, with 12 bases in the middle. The CDR3 sequence is 15 residues long. Germline-derived CDR1 and CDR2 are MDHEN and SYDVKM.

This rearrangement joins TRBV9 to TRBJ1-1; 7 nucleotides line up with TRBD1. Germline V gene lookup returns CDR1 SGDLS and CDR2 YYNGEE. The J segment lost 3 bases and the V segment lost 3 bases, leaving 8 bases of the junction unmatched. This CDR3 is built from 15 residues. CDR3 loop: CASSGDRDDDTEAFF. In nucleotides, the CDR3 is TGTGCCAGCAGCGGTGACAGGGACGACGACACTGAAGCTTTCTTT. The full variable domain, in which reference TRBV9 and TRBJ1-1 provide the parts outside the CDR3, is DSGVTQTPKHLITATGQRVTLRCSPRSGDLSVYWYQQSLDQGLQFLIQYYNGEERAKGNILERFSAQQFPDLHSELNLSSLELGDSALYFCASSGDRDDDTEAFFGQGTRLTVV.

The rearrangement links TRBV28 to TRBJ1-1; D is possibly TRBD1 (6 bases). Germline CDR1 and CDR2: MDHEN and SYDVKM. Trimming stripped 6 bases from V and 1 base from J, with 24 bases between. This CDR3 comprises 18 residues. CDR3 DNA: TGTGCCAGCAGGAGACCGGGACAACTAACGGGTTCGAACACTGAAGCTTTCTTT. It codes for CASRRPGQLTGSNTEAFF. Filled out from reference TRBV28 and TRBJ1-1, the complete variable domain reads DVKVTQSSRYLVKRTGEKVFLECVQDMDHENMFWYRQDPGLGLRLIYFSYDVKMKEKGDIPEGYSVSREKKERFSLILESASTNQTSMYLCASRRPGQLTGSNTEAFFGQGTRLTVV.

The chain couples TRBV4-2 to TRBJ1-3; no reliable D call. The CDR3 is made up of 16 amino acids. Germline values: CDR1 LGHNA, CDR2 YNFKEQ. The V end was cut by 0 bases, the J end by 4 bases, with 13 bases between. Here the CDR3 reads CASSQDMALNGNTIYF. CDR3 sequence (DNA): TGTGCCAGCAGCCAAGATATGGCCCTCAACGGAAACACCATATATTTT.

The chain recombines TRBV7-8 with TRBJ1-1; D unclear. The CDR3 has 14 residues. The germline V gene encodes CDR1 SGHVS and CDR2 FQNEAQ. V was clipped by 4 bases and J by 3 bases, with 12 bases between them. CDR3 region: CASSSLEGYTEAFF. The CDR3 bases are TGTGCCAGCAGCTCTCTCGAGGGTTACACTGAAGCTTTCTTT. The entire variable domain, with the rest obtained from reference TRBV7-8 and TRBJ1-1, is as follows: GAGVSQSPRYKVAKRGQDVALRCDPISGHVSLFWYQQALGQGPEFLTYFQNEAQLDKSGLPSDRFFAERPEGSVSTLKIQRTQQEDSAVYLCASSSLEGYTEAFFGQGTRLTVV.

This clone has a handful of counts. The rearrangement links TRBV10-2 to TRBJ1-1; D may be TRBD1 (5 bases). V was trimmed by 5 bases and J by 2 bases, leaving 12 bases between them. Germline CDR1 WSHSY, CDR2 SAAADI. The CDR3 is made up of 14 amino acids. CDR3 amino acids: CASSWTGTNTEAFF. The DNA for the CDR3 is TGCGCCAGCAGTTGGACGGGGACTAACACTGAAGCTTTCTTT.

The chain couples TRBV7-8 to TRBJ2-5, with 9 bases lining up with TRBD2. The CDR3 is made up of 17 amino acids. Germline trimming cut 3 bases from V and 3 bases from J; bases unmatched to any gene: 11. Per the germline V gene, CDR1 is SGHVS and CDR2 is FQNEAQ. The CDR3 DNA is TGTGCCAGCAGCTTTCCGACTAGCGGCCGGGCTAAAGAGACCCAGTACTTC. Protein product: CASSFPTSGRAKETQYF.

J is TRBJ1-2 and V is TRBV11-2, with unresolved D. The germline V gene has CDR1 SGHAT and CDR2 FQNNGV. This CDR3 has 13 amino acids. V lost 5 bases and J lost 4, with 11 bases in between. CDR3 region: CASSQEVSYGYTF. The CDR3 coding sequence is TGTGCCAGCAGCCAAGAGGTCAGCTATGGCTACACCTTC.

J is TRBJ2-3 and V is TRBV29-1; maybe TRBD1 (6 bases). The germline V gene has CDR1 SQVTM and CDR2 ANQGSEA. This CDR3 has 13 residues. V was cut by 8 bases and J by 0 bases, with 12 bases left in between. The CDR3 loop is CSLKGVSTDTQYF. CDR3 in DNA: TGCAGCCTAAAGGGGGTTAGCACAGATACGCAGTATTTT.

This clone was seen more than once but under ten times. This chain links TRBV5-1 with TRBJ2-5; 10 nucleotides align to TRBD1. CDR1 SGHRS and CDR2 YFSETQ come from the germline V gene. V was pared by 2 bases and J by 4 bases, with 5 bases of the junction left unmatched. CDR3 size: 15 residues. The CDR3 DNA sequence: TGCGCCAGCAGCTTCGGGACAGGGGCTGGAGAGACCCAGTACTTC. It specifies CASSFGTGAGETQYF.

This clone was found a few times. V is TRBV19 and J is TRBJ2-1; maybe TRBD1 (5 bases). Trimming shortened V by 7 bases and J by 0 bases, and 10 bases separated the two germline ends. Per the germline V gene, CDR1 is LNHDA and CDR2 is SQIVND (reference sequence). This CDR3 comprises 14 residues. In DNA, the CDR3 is TGTGCCAGTAAGAGCGACAGCTCCTACAATGAGCAGTTCTTC. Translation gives CASKSDSSYNEQFF.

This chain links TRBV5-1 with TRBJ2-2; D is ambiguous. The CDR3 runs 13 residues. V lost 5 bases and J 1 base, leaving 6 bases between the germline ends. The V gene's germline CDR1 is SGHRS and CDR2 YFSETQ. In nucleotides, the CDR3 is TGCGCCAGCAGGCAGGTGAACACCGGGGAGCTGTTTTTT. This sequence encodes CASRQVNTGELFF.

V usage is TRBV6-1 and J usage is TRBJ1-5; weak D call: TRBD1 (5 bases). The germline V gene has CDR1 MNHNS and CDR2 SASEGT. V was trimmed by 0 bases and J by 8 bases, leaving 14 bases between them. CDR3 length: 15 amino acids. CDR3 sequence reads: CASSEAQLGAEPQHF. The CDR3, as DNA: TGTGCCAGCAGTGAAGCGCAATTAGGGGCAGAGCCCCAGCATTTT.

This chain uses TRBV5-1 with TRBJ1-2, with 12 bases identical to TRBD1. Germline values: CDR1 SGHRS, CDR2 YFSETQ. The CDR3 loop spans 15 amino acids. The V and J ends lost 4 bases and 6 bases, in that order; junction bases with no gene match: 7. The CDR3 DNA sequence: TGCGCCAGCAGCGGCGGGACAGGGGGCGCGGATGGCTACACCTTC. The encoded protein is CASSGGTGGADGYTF. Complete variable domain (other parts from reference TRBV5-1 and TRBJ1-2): KAGVTQTPRYLIKTRGQQVTLSCSPISGHRSVSWYQQTPGQGLQFLFEYFSETQRNKGNFPGRFSGRQFSNSRSEMNVSTLELGDSALYLCASSGGTGGADGYTFGSGTRLTVV.

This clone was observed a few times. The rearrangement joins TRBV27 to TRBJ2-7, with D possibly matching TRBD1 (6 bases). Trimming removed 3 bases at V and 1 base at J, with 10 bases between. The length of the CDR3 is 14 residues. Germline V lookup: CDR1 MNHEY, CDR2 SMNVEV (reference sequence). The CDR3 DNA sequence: TGTGCCAGCAGTTTTGCGACAGGATCCTACGAGCAGTACTTC. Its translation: CASSFATGSYEQYF.

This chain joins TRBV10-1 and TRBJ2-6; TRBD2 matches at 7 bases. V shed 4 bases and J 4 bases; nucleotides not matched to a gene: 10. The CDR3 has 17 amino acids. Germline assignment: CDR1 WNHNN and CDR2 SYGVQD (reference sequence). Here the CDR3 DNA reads TGCGCCAGCAGTGTGGAGGGAGGGAATTCAGGGGCCAACGTCCTGACTTTC. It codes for CASSVEGGNSGANVLTF.

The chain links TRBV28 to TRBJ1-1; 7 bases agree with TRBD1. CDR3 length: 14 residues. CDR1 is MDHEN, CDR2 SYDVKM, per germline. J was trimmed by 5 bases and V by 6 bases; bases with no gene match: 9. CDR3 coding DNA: TGTGCCAGCAGCGTTACAGGGGATTTGACTGAAGCTTTCTTT. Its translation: CASSVTGDLTEAFF. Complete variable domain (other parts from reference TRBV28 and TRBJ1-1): DVKVTQSSRYLVKRTGEKVFLECVQDMDHENMFWYRQDPGLGLRLIYFSYDVKMKEKGDIPEGYSVSREKKERFSLILESASTNQTSMYLCASSVTGDLTEAFFGQGTRLTVV.

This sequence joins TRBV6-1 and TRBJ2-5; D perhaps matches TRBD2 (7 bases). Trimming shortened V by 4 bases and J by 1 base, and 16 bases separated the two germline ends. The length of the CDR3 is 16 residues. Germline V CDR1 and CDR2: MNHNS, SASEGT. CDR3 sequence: CASSALRGEGQETQYF. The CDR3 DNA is TGTGCCAGCAGTGCCCTGAGGGGGGAGGGCCAAGAGACCCAGTACTTC.

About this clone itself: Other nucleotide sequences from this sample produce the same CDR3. The CDR3 nucleotides are TGCGCCAGCAGCGAGAACAGGGGCAAGTCCTACGAGCAGTACTTC. It encodes CASSENRGKSYEQYF. The J gene is TRBJ2-7, the V gene TRBV10-1, with TRBD1 matching 7 bases. The V gene end was trimmed by 6 bases and the J gene end by 1 base; junction bases not matched to a gene: 9. The CDR3 contains 15 residues. In germline, CDR1 is WNHNN, CDR2 SYGVQD (reference sequence).

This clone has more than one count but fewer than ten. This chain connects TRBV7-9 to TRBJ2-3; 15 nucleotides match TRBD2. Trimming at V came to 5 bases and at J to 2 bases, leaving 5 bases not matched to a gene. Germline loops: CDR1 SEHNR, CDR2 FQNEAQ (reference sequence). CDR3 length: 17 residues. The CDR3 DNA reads TGTGCCAGCAGCCAAGGACTAGCGGGGGGGAACACAGATACGCAGTATTTT. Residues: CASSQGLAGGNTDTQYF.

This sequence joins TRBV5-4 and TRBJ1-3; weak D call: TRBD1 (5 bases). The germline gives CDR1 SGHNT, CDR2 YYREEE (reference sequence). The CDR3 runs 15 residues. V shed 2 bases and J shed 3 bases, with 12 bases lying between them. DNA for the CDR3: TGTGCCAGCAGCTTCGAGGAAGGGGTTGGAAACACCATATATTTT. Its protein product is CASSFEEGVGNTIYF.

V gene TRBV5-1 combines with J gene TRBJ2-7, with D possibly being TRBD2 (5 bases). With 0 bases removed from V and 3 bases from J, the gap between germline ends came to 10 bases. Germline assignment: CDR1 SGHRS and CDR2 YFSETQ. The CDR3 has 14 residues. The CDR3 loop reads CASSLVPGIYEQYF. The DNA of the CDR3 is TGCGCCAGCAGCTTGGTTCCGGGAATCTACGAGCAGTACTTC.

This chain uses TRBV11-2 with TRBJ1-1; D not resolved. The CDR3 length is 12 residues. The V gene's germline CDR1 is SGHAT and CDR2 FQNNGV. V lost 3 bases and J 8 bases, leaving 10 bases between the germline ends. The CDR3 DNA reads TGTGCCAGCAGCTTTGTACAGACCGAAGCTTTCTTT. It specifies CASSFVQTEAFF.

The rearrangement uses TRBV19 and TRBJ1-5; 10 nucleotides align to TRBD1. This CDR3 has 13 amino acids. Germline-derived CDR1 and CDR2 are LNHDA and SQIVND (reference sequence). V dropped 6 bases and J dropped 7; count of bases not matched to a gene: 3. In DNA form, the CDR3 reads TGTGCCAGTAGCTGGGACAGGGGACAGCCCCAGCATTTT. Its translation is CASSWDRGQPQHF.

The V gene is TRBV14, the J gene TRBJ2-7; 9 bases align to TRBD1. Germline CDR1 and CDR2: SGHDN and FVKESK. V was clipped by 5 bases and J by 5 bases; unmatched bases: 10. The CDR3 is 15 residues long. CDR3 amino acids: CASSIEQGARNEQYF. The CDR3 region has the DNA TGTGCCAGCAGCATTGAACAGGGGGCCAGGAACGAGCAGTACTTC.